Described below is a single TCR beta chain sequence and its context. What it binds is not known. The length of the CDR3 is 15 residues. Germline CDR1 reads SGHNT; CDR2 reads YYREEE (reference sequence). V shed 4 bases and J shed 5 bases, with 18 bases lying between them. This sample is part of a study of T-cell memory formation after mild COVID-19. The 5'RACE method, run with constant-segment primers, produced TCR alpha and TCR beta cDNA libraries (carrying sample barcodes and UMIs). TCRdb passed the 5' RACE reads through MiXCR, listing each CDR3 protein once. The sample lists over 150,000 distinct CDR3 sequences, about 22% occurring once. General study findings and limits: Memory sampled before infection contained some responding clones, suggesting cross-reactive memory joined. Clones shrinking from day 15 to 85 showed even CD4/CD8 mixes; later expanders tilted CD4+. A second wave of clones peaked on day 37, and their SARS-CoV-2 specificity went unconfirmed.

Sequenced material: PBMCs or a T cell subset sorted from them (not recorded which). The chain recombines TRBV5-4 with TRBJ1-1; a weak D match, TRBD1 (6 bases). This TCR came from an adult woman who had mild COVID-19 (a few samples of this study predate the infection). Cell type and time point are not known. CDR3 in amino acids: CASSPGGGLRTEAFF. The CDR3 DNA is TGTGCCAGCAGCCCTGGCGGGGGCCTTAGGACTGAAGCTTTCTTT.